This T cell receptor (beta chain) was captured by sequencing in a study of glioma-infiltrating T cells after dendritic cell vaccination. Whole-study context: Samples are from glioblastoma patients in Phase I and II dendritic cell vaccine trials. Dendritic cell vaccine was injected intradermally three times, biweekly. Study observations and caveats: Only a small number of patients had complete blood and tumor samples. Higher TCR clonality did not directly relate to longer survival.

The CDR3 is made up of 18 amino acids. Per the germline V gene, CDR1 is SGDLS and CDR2 is YYNGEE. V lost 0 bases, J lost 0 bases, and 16 bases lay in between. Repertoires were generated with immunoSEQ multiplex PCR, while TCRdb's copy carries only in-frame clones and drops some. The data show tens of thousands of clones, 81% seen once. This clone ranks as medium-sized. What it binds is unknown. This rearrangement joins TRBV9 to TRBJ1-3; a weak D match, TRBD1 (6 bases). This TCR came from a human donor with glioblastoma. The sample was blood, taken before dendritic cell vaccination. CDR3 in amino acids: CASSVATRDTSSGNTIYF. The CDR3 region has the DNA TGTGCCAGCAGCGTAGCTACGAGGGACACCAGCTCTGGAAACACCATATATTTT.